This T cell receptor beta chain is from a study of brain T cells in children with intractable seizures. Study-level points and caveats: Pre-surgery blood may have been undersampled, hiding some clones. Patients' HCMV serostatus was unknown; virus specificity rests on CDR3 similarity alone.

Notes on this clone: Its antigen remains unidentified.

Time point: blood from clinic visit 5 months post-surgery; TSC patient then seizure free. Surgery cases with the highest brain T cell transcript signatures were chosen for sequencing. Pre-surgery treatment included at least one anti-epileptic drug. Germline CDR1 reads SGDLS; CDR2 reads YYNGEE. The CDR3 is 13 residues long. V lost 0 bases to trimming and J lost 7 bases, with 7 bases between them. Generated by immunoSEQ multiplex PCR, the TCRdb table keeps only in-frame clones and is missing some. This sample has about 340,000 clones, with about 93% found just once. The rearrangement links TRBV9 to TRBJ2-2; D is uncertain. The origin of this receptor is a boy less than two years old with tuberous sclerosis and intractable seizures. The material was peripheral blood, obtained 4 to 5 months after surgery. The CDR3 sequence is CASSVATGGELFF. The CDR3 DNA is TGTGCCAGCAGCGTAGCTACGGGCGGGGAGCTGTTTTTT.